Listed below are T cell receptor beta chains from one sample, sequenced in a study of human versus mouse CDR3 diversity and MHC coevolution. Some clones are missing from TCRdb's copy, which holds only in-frame ones; the method was immunoSEQ multiplex PCR. The sample yields about 83,000 clones, roughly 92% seen once. The sample was naive CD4+ T cells from blood. The receptors come from a person aged 30-69 years in good health. CDR3s leave out the opening cysteine and the closing phenylalanine or tryptophan. The order of the fields is D gene, V gene, CDR3 length, J gene, CDR3 protein. The D gene is left open where the match is weak.

>TRBD2|TRBV6-6|13|TRBJ2-5
ASRDRGGDQETQY
>.|TRBV27|11|TRBJ1-1
ASSVREATEAF
>TRBD1|TRBV18|16|.
ASSPSTKTGGFSYEQY
>.|TRBV28|12|TRBJ1-1
ASSGQQYWAEAF
>TRBD2|TRBV5-1|13|TRBJ2-3
ASSPSGGFTDTQY
>TRBD1|TRBV18|15|TRBJ1-2
ASSRGILNFHRGGVA
>.|TRBV18|14|TRBJ1-3
ASSPPGGGEGNTIY
>.|TRBV15|12|TRBJ2-5
ATSRGGTLETQY
>TRBD1|TRBV19|12|TRBJ1-1
ASSPDRENTEAF
>.|TRBV29-1|13|TRBJ2-5
SVYPNPRGQETQY
>.|TRBV5-6|12|TRBJ2-5
ASSLGPTGETQY
>TRBD2|TRBV6-5|12|TRBJ2-7
ASSVGGDLIEQY
>.|TRBV12-5|12|TRBJ1-3
ASGLAGSGNTIY
>.|TRBV19|14|TRBJ1-4
ASSTIDRPASEKLF
>TRBD1|TRBV2|12|TRBJ1-1
ASSQGAGNTEAF
>.|TRBV28|14|TRBJ2-7
ASSLLTYRSSYEQY
>TRBD2|TRBV2|14|TRBJ2-7
ASRVPWEGLSYEQY
>.|TRBV18|12|TRBJ2-7
ASSSDSSTYEQY
>TRBD2|TRBV18|16|TRBJ2-3
ASSPRPGLAGASDTQY
>.|TRBV4-1|13|TRBJ1-6
ASSPQTGSTSPLH
>TRBD2|TRBV4-1|11|TRBJ2-1
ASSQDRWGGAF
>TRBD1|TRBV27|14|TRBJ2-7
ASSRYRQGATYEQY
>.|TRBV7-9|13|TRBJ2-7
ASSLGSGNSYEQY
>TRBD1|TRBV7-2|14|TRBJ2-7
ASSLTTGASFYEQY
>.|TRBV11-3|14|TRBJ2-1
ASSLTMGGGYNEQF